The 9 T cell receptor beta chains listed next were all sequenced from one sample in a study of T cell clonotyping in hematopoietic cell transplantation. Clones were sequenced by immunoSEQ multiplex PCR, and TCRdb holds only the in-frame ones, with some missing. The table includes approximately 75,000 clones, around 94% detected once. The sample taken for sequencing was peripheral blood mononuclear cells. These receptor sequences come from a man in his forties or fifties in good health. Some clones in this sample may be carry-over from other donors' samples.

This clone has just one count. V and J are TRBV5-6 and TRBJ1-2; a possible D gene is TRBD1 (5 bases). CDR3 length: 15 residues. Germline CDR1 and CDR2: SGHDT and YYEEEE. With 1 base removed from V and 8 bases from J, the gap between germline ends came to 18 bases. This CDR3 is CASSLMGVSLGGYTF. The CDR3 DNA reads TGTGCCAGCAGCTTGATGGGGGTTTCTTTGGGCGGCTACACCTTC.

This chain joins TRBV6-1 and TRBJ1-5; 8 nucleotides match TRBD1. Germline V gives CDR1 MNHNS, CDR2 SASEGT. This CDR3 is built from 14 residues. V trimming: 5 bases; J trimming: 6 bases; junction bases outside the gene matches: 6. CDR3 protein: CASSPSGTGQPQHF. The DNA of the CDR3 is TGTGCCAGCAGTCCCAGCGGGACAGGTCAGCCCCAGCATTTT.

This rearrangement joins TRBV7-2 to TRBJ1-2; 8 bases line up with TRBD1. J was trimmed by 0 bases and V by 4 bases; bases with no gene match: 4. There are 15 residues in the CDR3. Germline V gene data show CDR1 as SGHTA and CDR2 as FQGNSA. CDR3 residues: CASSSGTGSNYGYTF. As DNA, the CDR3 is TGTGCCAGCAGCTCAGGGACAGGATCTAACTATGGCTACACCTTC.

CDR3 residues: CASSPPWTDYGYTF. The CDR3 nucleotides are TGTGCCAGCAGCCCTCCCTGGACAGACTATGGCTACACCTTC. The chain links TRBV7-9 to TRBJ1-2, with D possibly TRBD1 on 6 matching bases. The CDR3 consists of 14 residues. Germline values: CDR1 SEHNR, CDR2 FQNEAQ (reference sequence). V dropped 5 bases and J dropped 3 bases, with 13 bases sitting between them.

The V gene is TRBV27, the J gene TRBJ2-5, with a possible D match to TRBD1 (6 bases). Germline CDR1 is MNHEY and CDR2 is SMNVEV (reference sequence). Trimming shortened V by 5 bases and J by 1 base, and 14 bases separated the two germline ends. This CDR3 is 15 amino acids long. This chain's CDR3 is CASSTLDRIQETQYF. As DNA, the CDR3 is TGTGCCAGCAGTACTCTGGACAGAATCCAAGAGACCCAGTACTTC.

This clone came up once. The chain links TRBV7-2 to TRBJ2-1, with TRBD1 matching 9 bases. CDR1 SGHTA and CDR2 FQGNSA come from the germline V gene. J gave up 5 bases and V 4 bases, and 12 bases lay outside the gene matches. The CDR3 extends over 17 amino acids. The CDR3 coding sequence is TGTGCCAGCAGCTCCGTCGGGACAGGGCAAACACACAATGAGCAGTTCTTC. Translation gives CASSSVGTGQTHNEQFF.

In DNA form, the CDR3 reads TGTGCCTGGAGCCGTGACTCGACAGGCGGAAATGAGCAGTTCTTC. As protein: CAWSRDSTGGNEQFF. The rearrangement uses TRBV30 and TRBJ2-1; weak D call: TRBD1 (6 bases). V shed 3 bases and J shed 7 bases, with 19 bases lying between them. The CDR3 extends over 15 amino acids. Germline-derived CDR1 and CDR2 are GTSNPN and SVGIG (reference sequence).

This rearrangement joins TRBV4-2 to TRBJ2-2, with no clear D. This CDR3 is 15 amino acids long. V gave up 5 bases and J gave up 0 bases, with 10 bases separating them. Germline CDR1 and CDR2: LGHNA and YNFKEQ. DNA of the CDR3: TGTGCCAGCAGCGGGGTGAAAGCGAACACCGGGGAGCTGTTTTTT. Amino acid sequence: CASSGVKANTGELFF.

The J gene is TRBJ1-2, the V gene TRBV5-6; 10 positions match TRBD1. This CDR3 is 14 amino acids long. V shed 6 bases and J 5 bases; nucleotides not matched to a gene: 7. Germline CDR1 is SGHDT and CDR2 is YYEEEE. The CDR3 DNA follows: TGTGCCAGCAAGGGACAGGGGTTCGTATATGGCTACACCTTC. Its protein is CASKGQGFVYGYTF. Combining the CDR3 with reference TRBV5-6 and TRBJ1-2 gives the whole variable domain DAGVTQSPTHLIKTRGQQVTLRCSPKSGHDTVSWYQQALGQGPQFIFQYYEEEERQRGNFPDRFSGHQFPNYSSELNVNALLLGDSALYLCASKGQGFVYGYTFGSGTRLTVV.